The 10 T cell receptor beta chains given below trace back to one sample, sequenced in a study of neoadjuvant nivolumab and ipilimumab in lung cancer. TCRdb's copy holds only in-frame clones and misses some; the assay was immunoSEQ multiplex PCR. The repertoire holds about 12,000 clones, with approximately 94% as singletons. The sample was peripheral blood, taken after neoadjuvant nivolumab, alone or with ipilimumab, at or shortly before surgery. These TCRs come from an adult with non-small cell lung cancer.

The rearrangement joins TRBV7-3 to TRBJ2-7, with 11 bases aligning to TRBD2. This CDR3 has 15 amino acids. V gave up 4 bases and J gave up 3 bases; unmatched junction bases: 5. The V gene's germline CDR1 is SGHTA and CDR2 FQGTGA. The CDR3 loop is CASSSGTSGIYEQYF. The CDR3 DNA reads TGTGCCAGCAGCTCTGGGACTAGCGGAATCTACGAGCAGTACTTC.

The chain combines TRBV7-2 with TRBJ2-7, with D perhaps TRBD1 (5 bases). V gave up 5 bases and J gave up 6 bases, with 17 bases separating them. The CDR3 is 14 amino acids. Per the germline V gene, CDR1 is SGHTA and CDR2 is FQGNSA. CDR3 region: CASSPAQGVSEQYF. As DNA, the CDR3 is TGTGCCAGCAGCCCCGCCCAGGGTGTAAGCGAGCAGTACTTC.

V and J are TRBV5-4 and TRBJ2-3, with D perhaps TRBD1 or TRBD2 (5 bases each). The ends were cut back, 2 bases at V and 3 bases at J, with 13 bases in the middle. Germline lookup yields CDR1 SGHNT and CDR2 YYREEE (reference sequence). The CDR3 is 15 residues long. The CDR3 nucleotides read TGTGCCAGCAGCTTTTTCGGGGCGTTGACAGATACGCAGTATTTT. Its translation: CASSFFGALTDTQYF.

This rearrangement joins TRBV7-9 to TRBJ1-3; TRBD1 matches at 7 bases. This CDR3 is 14 amino acids long. Unmatched junction bases numbered 5, after V lost 5 bases and J lost 4 bases. From germline, CDR1 is SEHNR and CDR2 FQNEAQ (reference sequence). As DNA, the CDR3 is TGTGCCAGCAGCCTCAAACAGGGGGGAAACACCATATATTTT. This translates into CASSLKQGGNTIYF.

This clone came up once. This chain connects TRBV6-5 to TRBJ2-7, with no clear D. CDR3 size: 15 residues. Between the trimmed V and J ends, which lost 5 bases and 0 bases, there was a span of 14 bases. The germline V gene encodes CDR1 MNHEY and CDR2 SVGAGI. CDR3 sequence reads: CASSGERAASYEQYF. The CDR3, as DNA: TGTGCCAGCAGTGGAGAAAGGGCCGCCTCCTACGAGCAGTACTTC.

The genes are TRBV4-1 and TRBJ2-1; 7 bases map to TRBD2. The germline V gene has CDR1 MGHRA and CDR2 YSYEKL. The V and J ends lost 4 bases and 6 bases, in that order; junction bases with no gene match: 6. The CDR3 is made up of 14 amino acids. The CDR3 region is CASSRAGERNEQFF. As DNA, the CDR3 is TGCGCCAGCAGCCGGGCGGGGGAGCGCAATGAGCAGTTCTTC.

In DNA, the CDR3 is TGTGCCAGCAGCGTAGAGGTGGCAGATACGCAGTATTTT. As protein: CASSVEVADTQYF. The chain uses TRBV9 and TRBJ2-3; no definite D call. The length of the CDR3 is 13 residues. The V end was cut by 0 bases, the J end by 4 bases, with 6 bases between. CDR1 is SGDLS and CDR2 is YYNGEE in the germline V gene.

The chain joins TRBV6-5 to TRBJ1-1; 8 bases are a match to TRBD1. Germline values: CDR1 MNHEY, CDR2 SVGAGI. Trimming took 10 bases from V and 5 from J; bases not matched to a gene: 12. The CDR3 consists of 14 residues. CDR3 amino acids: CATYIVTGATEAFF. In DNA form, the CDR3 reads TGTGCCACATATATTGTGACAGGGGCGACTGAAGCTTTCTTT.

This chain joins TRBV5-1 and TRBJ2-7, with TRBD1 identical over 9 bases. V was pared by 1 base and J by 0 bases, with 2 bases of the junction left unmatched. CDR1 SGHRS and CDR2 YFSETQ come from the germline V gene. There are 15 residues in the CDR3. DNA for the CDR3: TGCGCCAGCAGCTTGTCGGGACAGGGCTCCTACGAGCAGTACTTC. It encodes CASSLSGQGSYEQYF.

The chain links TRBV18 to TRBJ2-3; no firm D call. Deletions cut 4 bases from V and 2 bases from J, with 4 bases between. The CDR3 sequence is 12 residues long. Germline-derived CDR1 and CDR2 are KGHSH and LQKENI. DNA of the CDR3: TGTGCCAGCTCACGCACCACAGATACGCAGTATTTT. Its translation is CASSRTTDTQYF.